The rows below give T cell receptor beta chains drawn from one sample of a study of Graves' ophthalmopathy and Graves' hyperthyroidism. One entry per CDR3 protein, called by TCRdb with MiXCR from the multiplex PCR reads. The table has over a million distinct CDR3 sequences, approximately 35% seen once; the top ten hold around 10%. The source material was peripheral blood or thyroid tissue (not recorded which). The receptor source for this set is an adult man with Graves' hyperthyroidism. Each CDR3 is given with its conserved first and last residue. The order of the fields is V gene, D gene, clone size, J gene, CDR3 protein, CDR3 DNA. A D gene is named only where the DNA matches it firmly. Rows give clone size only sometimes, using once, few, many, or a class for an expanded clone.

V gene: TRBV10-3
D gene: TRBD2
clone size: many
J gene: TRBJ2-2
CDR3 protein: CAISELTGTSAGELFF
CDR3 DNA: TGTGCCATCAGTGAGCTAACCGGGACTAGCGCCGGGGAGCTGTTTTTT

V gene: TRBV7-2
D gene: .
clone size: many
J gene: TRBJ2-7
CDR3 protein: CASTHPGTRAYEQYF
CDR3 DNA: TGTGCCAGCACCCACCCCGGGACACGAGCCTACGAGCAGTACTTC

V gene: TRBV24-1
D gene: .
clone size: .
J gene: TRBJ1-5
CDR3 protein: CASARSQPQHF
CDR3 DNA: TGTGCCTCCGCCCGTAGTCAGCCCCAGCATTTT

V gene: TRBV5-1
D gene: .
clone size: few
J gene: TRBJ2-2
CDR3 protein: CASSLELVGGELFF
CDR3 DNA: TGCGCCAGCAGCTTGGAGCTAGTCGGCGGGGAGCTGTTTTTT

V gene: TRBV29-1
D gene: TRBD1
clone size: .
J gene: TRBJ2-7
CDR3 protein: CSVEDGDRPSYEQYF
CDR3 DNA: TGCAGCGTTGAAGACGGGGACAGACCATCCTACGAGCAGTACTTC

V gene: TRBV7-9
D gene: .
clone size: .
J gene: TRBJ1-1
CDR3 protein: CASSSVAEAFF
CDR3 DNA: TGTGCCAGCAGCTCGGTAGCGGAAGCTTTCTTT

V gene: TRBV6-1
D gene: TRBD1
clone size: .
J gene: TRBJ2-5
CDR3 protein: CASLGQGVQPQYF
CDR3 DNA: TGTGCCAGCCTGGGACAGGGGGTTCAGCCCCAGTACTTC

V gene: TRBV7-9
D gene: TRBD2
clone size: many
J gene: TRBJ2-5
CDR3 protein: CASISRLAGYQETQYF
CDR3 DNA: TGTGCCAGCATCTCCCGGCTAGCGGGGTACCAAGAGACCCAGTACTTC

V gene: TRBV29-1
D gene: .
clone size: .
J gene: TRBJ1-1
CDR3 protein: CSLVGEGTEAFF
CDR3 DNA: TGCAGCTTGGTGGGGGAGGGCACTGAAGCTTTCTTT

V gene: TRBV5-1
D gene: .
clone size: many
J gene: TRBJ2-5
CDR3 protein: CASSLDTGATQYF
CDR3 DNA: TGCGCCAGCAGCTTGGATACGGGAGCCACCCAGTACTTC

V gene: TRBV29-1
D gene: .
clone size: many
J gene: TRBJ1-2
CDR3 protein: CSVAGYVNYGYTF
CDR3 DNA: TGCAGCGTTGCTGGGTACGTCAACTATGGCTACACCTTC

V gene: TRBV2
D gene: .
clone size: .
J gene: TRBJ2-7
CDR3 protein: CASSGPDRRQTREQYF
CDR3 DNA: TGTGCCAGCAGTGGGCCTGATCGACGCCAAACCCGCGAGCAGTACTTC

V gene: TRBV10-3
D gene: TRBD1
clone size: .
J gene: TRBJ1-1
CDR3 protein: CASSAHRGGAEAFF
CDR3 DNA: TGTGCCAGCAGTGCCCACAGGGGGGGCGCTGAAGCTTTCTTT

V gene: TRBV3-1
D gene: TRBD2
clone size: .
J gene: TRBJ2-5
CDR3 protein: CASSRGLAGEYQETQYF
CDR3 DNA: TGTGCCAGCAGCCGGGGACTAGCGGGGGAGTACCAAGAGACCCAGTACTTC

V gene: TRBV20-1
D gene: .
clone size: .
J gene: TRBJ2-7
CDR3 protein: CSAKDNTSEQYF
CDR3 DNA: TGCAGTGCCAAAGACAATACCTCCGAGCAGTACTTC

V gene: TRBV5-1
D gene: TRBD2
clone size: few
J gene: TRBJ2-2
CDR3 protein: CASSLFRLAVNTGELFF
CDR3 DNA: TGTGCCAGCAGCTTGTTCAGGCTAGCGGTAAACACCGGGGAGCTGTTTTTT

V gene: TRBV29-1
D gene: TRBD2
clone size: few
J gene: TRBJ2-2
CDR3 protein: CSVVSGGAGEQFF
CDR3 DNA: TGCAGCGTTGTTAGCGGGGGGGCCGGGGAGCAGTTTTTT

V gene: TRBV25-1
D gene: .
clone size: .
J gene: TRBJ2-5
CDR3 protein: CASSELSGNKETQYF
CDR3 DNA: TGCGCCAGCAGTGAACTAAGCGGTAATAAAGAGACCCAGTACTTC

V gene: TRBV14
D gene: TRBD2
clone size: few
J gene: TRBJ2-5
CDR3 protein: CASSPVLAGFETQYF
CDR3 DNA: TGTGCCAGCAGCCCGGTACTAGCGGGATTTGAGACCCAGTACTTC

V gene: TRBV20-1
D gene: .
clone size: many
J gene: TRBJ1-3
CDR3 protein: CSARDNTDSGNTIYF
CDR3 DNA: TGCAGTGCTAGAGATAATACAGACTCTGGAAACACCATATATTTT

V gene: TRBV7-9
D gene: .
clone size: .
J gene: TRBJ2-5
CDR3 protein: CASMPAGETQYF
CDR3 DNA: TGTGCCAGCATGCCGGCCGGGGAGACCCAGTACTTC

V gene: TRBV7-2
D gene: TRBD1
clone size: .
J gene: TRBJ1-6
CDR3 protein: CASKPTGGSSPLHF
CDR3 DNA: TGTGCCAGCAAACCGACAGGGGGCAGTTCACCCCTCCACTTT

V gene: TRBV20-1
D gene: .
clone size: once
J gene: TRBJ1-5
CDR3 protein: CSARGQTSGSKETQHF
CDR3 DNA: TGCAGTGCTAGGGGGCAGACTAGCGGGAGCAAAGAGACCCAGCATTTT

V gene: TRBV3-1
D gene: .
clone size: .
J gene: TRBJ1-1
CDR3 protein: CASSQVSRRAFF
CDR3 DNA: TGTGCCAGCAGCCAAGTTTCCAGGCGCGCTTTCTTT

V gene: TRBV28
D gene: .
clone size: few
J gene: TRBJ1-4
CDR3 protein: CASSRQVPNEKLFF
CDR3 DNA: TGTGCCAGCAGCCGACAGGTCCCTAATGAAAAACTGTTTTTT

V gene: TRBV7-2
D gene: .
clone size: many
J gene: TRBJ2-5
CDR3 protein: CASSTLGGNVGETQYF
CDR3 DNA: TGTGCCAGCAGCACTTTGGGGGGTAATGTAGGAGAGACCCAGTACTTC

V gene: TRBV7-2
D gene: TRBD2
clone size: .
J gene: TRBJ2-3
CDR3 protein: CASSFGLAGLDTQYF
CDR3 DNA: TGTGCCAGCAGCTTCGGACTAGCGGGGCTAGATACGCAGTATTTT

V gene: TRBV11-2
D gene: TRBD2
clone size: .
J gene: TRBJ2-7
CDR3 protein: CASSHSASGFSYGQYF
CDR3 DNA: TGTGCCAGCAGCCACTCAGCTAGCGGATTCTCCTACGGGCAGTACTTC

V gene: TRBV20-1
D gene: TRBD2
clone size: few
J gene: TRBJ2-5
CDR3 protein: CSAPDRRRGQETQYF
CDR3 DNA: TGCAGTGCTCCCGACCGGCGGCGGGGGCAAGAGACCCAGTACTTC

V gene: TRBV5-6
D gene: .
clone size: .
J gene: TRBJ2-7
CDR3 protein: CASSLGIGNSYEQYF
CDR3 DNA: TGTGCCAGCAGCTTGGGTATCGGGAACTCCTACGAGCAGTACTTC

V gene: TRBV6-5
D gene: .
clone size: .
J gene: TRBJ2-7
CDR3 protein: CASSYSAGIGEQYF
CDR3 DNA: TGTGCCAGCAGTTACTCGGCAGGTATTGGCGAGCAGTACTTC

V gene: TRBV9
D gene: TRBD2
clone size: few
J gene: TRBJ2-7
CDR3 protein: CASSVEPSGGPSGEQYF
CDR3 DNA: TGTGCCAGCAGCGTAGAGCCCAGCGGGGGCCCCTCCGGCGAGCAGTACTTC

V gene: TRBV4-3
D gene: .
clone size: few
J gene: TRBJ2-7
CDR3 protein: CASSPRGGRNEQYF
CDR3 DNA: TGCGCCAGCAGCCCCCGAGGAGGAAGGAACGAGCAGTACTTC

V gene: TRBV10-3
D gene: TRBD1
clone size: once
J gene: TRBJ2-2
CDR3 protein: CAISTQLGQAAGELFF
CDR3 DNA: TGTGCCATCAGTACCCAACTCGGACAGGCCGCCGGGGAGCTGTTTTTT

V gene: TRBV25-1
D gene: .
clone size: .
J gene: TRBJ1-1
CDR3 protein: CASSDTGSGNTEAFF
CDR3 DNA: TGTGCCAGCAGTGACACAGGGTCTGGAAACACTGAAGCTTTCTTT

V gene: TRBV12-3/TRBV12-4
D gene: TRBD1
clone size: many
J gene: TRBJ1-4
CDR3 protein: CASSFGQGARKLFF
CDR3 DNA: TGTGCCAGCAGCTTTGGACAGGGTGCGCGGAAACTGTTTTTT

V gene: TRBV10-3
D gene: .
clone size: many
J gene: TRBJ2-6
CDR3 protein: CAILAGANVLTF
CDR3 DNA: TGTGCCATCTTGGCTGGGGCCAACGTCCTGACTTTC

V gene: TRBV5-1
D gene: .
clone size: .
J gene: TRBJ2-2
CDR3 protein: CASSLGDVGELFF
CDR3 DNA: TGCGCCAGCAGCTTGGGTGATGTCGGGGAGCTGTTTTTT

V gene: TRBV12-3/TRBV12-4
D gene: .
clone size: .
J gene: TRBJ2-5
CDR3 protein: CASSSYRIQETQYF
CDR3 DNA: TGTGCCAGCAGTTCATACAGGATCCAAGAGACCCAGTACTTC

V gene: TRBV10-3
D gene: TRBD1
clone size: many
J gene: TRBJ1-2
CDR3 protein: CAIKGQGSNYGYTF
CDR3 DNA: TGTGCCATCAAGGGACAGGGGAGTAACTATGGCTACACCTTC

V gene: TRBV12-3/TRBV12-4
D gene: .
clone size: .
J gene: TRBJ1-5
CDR3 protein: CASRGRLIIEPQHF
CDR3 DNA: TGTGCCAGCAGGGGCAGACTAATAATCGAGCCCCAGCATTTT

V gene: TRBV7-9
D gene: .
clone size: few
J gene: TRBJ2-7
CDR3 protein: CASSTDPRAVSYEQYF
CDR3 DNA: TGTGCCAGCAGTACGGACCCCAGGGCGGTCTCCTACGAGCAGTACTTC

V gene: TRBV11-2
D gene: TRBD1
clone size: many
J gene: TRBJ2-7
CDR3 protein: CATTGGLTYEQYF
CDR3 DNA: TGTGCCACGACAGGGGGGCTCACCTACGAGCAGTACTTC

V gene: TRBV6-6
D gene: .
clone size: many
J gene: TRBJ1-2
CDR3 protein: CATEGSIIGGYTF
CDR3 DNA: TGTGCCACGGAGGGGTCAATCATTGGTGGCTACACCTTC

V gene: TRBV12-3/TRBV12-4
D gene: .
clone size: .
J gene: TRBJ1-5
CDR3 protein: CASSSWDKISNQHF
CDR3 DNA: TGTGCCAGCAGTAGTTGGGACAAAATTAGCAATCAGCATTTT

V gene: TRBV6-5
D gene: TRBD1
clone size: few
J gene: TRBJ2-7
CDR3 protein: CASSADRSSYEQYF
CDR3 DNA: TGTGCCAGCAGTGCGGACAGGTCCTCCTACGAGCAGTACTTC

V gene: TRBV16
D gene: TRBD1
clone size: many
J gene: TRBJ1-2
CDR3 protein: CASSTGGPGYTF
CDR3 DNA: TGTGCCAGCAGCACAGGGGGCCCTGGCTACACCTTC

V gene: TRBV10-2
D gene: TRBD1
clone size: .
J gene: TRBJ1-6
CDR3 protein: CASNPGQASYNSPLHF
CDR3 DNA: TGCGCCAGCAATCCGGGACAGGCATCCTATAATTCACCCCTCCACTTT

V gene: TRBV6-2/TRBV6-3
D gene: .
clone size: .
J gene: TRBJ1-5
CDR3 protein: CASSFPPRKPQHF
CDR3 DNA: TGTGCCAGCAGTTTCCCTCCCCGGAAGCCCCAGCATTTT

V gene: TRBV27
D gene: .
clone size: .
J gene: TRBJ1-2
CDR3 protein: CASSLSRGGGYTF
CDR3 DNA: TGTGCCAGCAGTTTATCCAGGGGAGGTGGCTACACCTTC

V gene: TRBV7-6
D gene: .
clone size: many
J gene: TRBJ2-7
CDR3 protein: CASSGGHSYEQYF
CDR3 DNA: TGTGCCAGCAGCGGGGGGCACTCCTACGAGCAGTACTTC

V gene: TRBV7-9
D gene: .
clone size: many
J gene: TRBJ1-1
CDR3 protein: CASSLGSGTEAFF
CDR3 DNA: TGTGCCAGCTCGTTGGGGTCGGGCACTGAAGCTTTCTTT

V gene: TRBV7-9
D gene: TRBD1
clone size: .
J gene: TRBJ2-1
CDR3 protein: CASSSDRDNEQFF
CDR3 DNA: TGTGCCAGCAGTTCGGACAGGGACAATGAGCAGTTCTTC

V gene: TRBV9
D gene: .
clone size: .
J gene: TRBJ1-6
CDR3 protein: CASSGGGVGIGAPLHF
CDR3 DNA: TGTGCCAGCAGCGGTGGTGGCGTTGGAATCGGGGCACCCCTCCACTTT

V gene: TRBV9
D gene: TRBD1
clone size: .
J gene: TRBJ2-7
CDR3 protein: CASSALTGGPSSYEQYF
CDR3 DNA: TGTGCCAGCAGCGCATTAACAGGGGGTCCTAGCTCCTACGAGCAGTACTTC

V gene: TRBV27
D gene: .
clone size: few
J gene: TRBJ1-5
CDR3 protein: CASRTASRNQPQHF
CDR3 DNA: TGTGCCAGCAGGACAGCCTCCCGCAATCAGCCCCAGCATTTT

V gene: TRBV5-6
D gene: .
clone size: .
J gene: TRBJ2-5
CDR3 protein: CASNPGQETQYF
CDR3 DNA: TGTGCCAGCAACCCAGGACAAGAGACCCAGTACTTC